The clone carrying this TCR beta chain showed up just once. As yet, its antigen is unknown. The record originates from a study of OX40 agonist ivuxolimab in advanced cancers. Study information: People in dose escalation had one of these cancers: hepatocellular carcinoma, melanoma, renal cell or head and neck cancer. People who had prior anti-PD-1, anti-PD-L1 or anti-CTLA-4 therapy could take part, and about 37% had some. Study outcomes and limitations: Near-lowest levels of clonal expansion characterized partial responders at 0.1-3.0 mg/kg. Both blood CD4+ and CD8+ T cells showed clonal growth by week 6 at 0.1 to 3.0 mg/kg.

V lost 2 bases and J lost 9, with 5 bases in between. CDR1 is SGHAT and CDR2 is FQNNGV in the germline V gene. The CDR3 contains 11 residues. Measured with immunoSEQ multiplex PCR; TCRdb has only the in-frame clones, and not every one. This sample has about 35,000 clones; 84% occur once, and the top ten carry less than 15%. This sequence was found in an adult with an advanced solid tumor such as melanoma, head and neck, liver or kidney cancer. V and J are TRBV11-2 and TRBJ2-1; D call uncertain. Sequenced here: CD4+ or CD8+ T cells sorted from blood, sampled in a trial of the OX40 agonist ivuxolimab. The chain's CDR3 is CASSLLFEQFF. The DNA for the CDR3 is TGTGCCAGCAGCTTACTTTTTGAGCAGTTCTTC.